The next 10 T cell receptor beta chains were all read from a single sample in a study of T cells in Graves' hyperthyroidism and ophthalmopathy. Using RNA transcripts as the source, TCR beta CDR3 regions were amplified. When the TCR CDR3 underwent first-round RT-PCR, the HTBI primer set was used. From the multiplex PCR reads, TCRdb called clonotypes with MiXCR, one entry per CDR3 protein. The data show about 59,000 distinct CDR3 sequences, with roughly 50% seen just once and roughly 3.3% held by the top ten. Sequences were obtained from blood. These receptors originate from an older woman with Graves' ophthalmopathy.

The V call is TRBV14, the J call TRBJ2-3; D not certain. The length of the CDR3 is 13 residues. Trimming cost V 3 bases and J 7 bases, with 11 bases left between them. The V gene's germline CDR1 is SGHDN and CDR2 FVKESK. As DNA, the CDR3 is TGTGCCAGCAGCCAGACTCCCTCGAATACGCAGTATTTT. It is translated as CASSQTPSNTQYF.

The sample holds many counts of this clonotype. The V call is TRBV29-1, the J call TRBJ2-3; maybe TRBD1 (6 bases). The germline V gene has CDR1 SQVTM and CDR2 ANQGSEA. V lost 7 bases, J lost 3 bases, and 14 bases lay in between. The CDR3 totals 13 residues. CDR3 loop: CSACRTETDTQYF. The CDR3 DNA follows: TGCAGCGCATGCAGGACAGAGACAGATACGCAGTATTTT.

The chain has TRBV7-3 and TRBJ2-1; TRBD2 might be the D (5 bases). The CDR3 covers 14 residues. Germline V gene data show CDR1 as SGHTA and CDR2 as FQGTGA. Trimming removed 3 bases at V and 6 bases at J, with 12 bases between. This CDR3 is CASSFSGLPNEQFF. The CDR3 DNA reads as TGTGCCAGCAGCTTCAGCGGACTCCCCAATGAGCAGTTCTTC.

This clonotype was seen many times. V and J are TRBV28 and TRBJ2-1; 11 bases agree with TRBD1. Germline CDR1 reads MDHEN; CDR2 reads SYDVKM. Trimming removed 0 bases from V and 9 bases from J; junction bases left unmatched: 7. There are 16 residues in the CDR3. The CDR3 sequence is CASSLWVGTGGSEQFF. For the CDR3, the DNA is TGTGCCAGCAGTTTATGGGTCGGGACAGGGGGTTCTGAGCAGTTCTTC. The whole variable domain, filled in from reference TRBV28 and TRBJ2-1, reads DVKVTQSSRYLVKRTGEKVFLECVQDMDHENMFWYRQDPGLGLRLIYFSYDVKMKEKGDIPEGYSVSREKKERFSLILESASTNQTSMYLCASSLWVGTGGSEQFFGPGTRLTVL.

The J gene is TRBJ2-5, the V gene TRBV7-2, with 10 positions matching TRBD2. CDR3 length: 15 residues. Germline-derived CDR1 and CDR2 are SGHTA and FQGNSA. Unmatched junction bases numbered 3, after V lost 1 base and J lost 4 bases. Here the CDR3 reads CASSLVASGGETQYF. DNA of the CDR3: TGTGCCAGCAGCTTAGTGGCTAGCGGGGGAGAGACCCAGTACTTC.

V usage is TRBV19 and J usage is TRBJ1-5; perhaps TRBD1 as D (6 bases). The CDR3 has 17 amino acids. V was trimmed by 9 bases and J by 0 bases, leaving 21 bases between them. Germline CDR1 is LNHDA and CDR2 is SQIVND (reference sequence). This CDR3 reads CASSNRGTLYSNQPQHF. CDR3 DNA: TGTGCCAGCTCTAACCGGGGGACACTATATAGCAATCAGCCCCAGCATTTT.

The chain couples TRBV19 to TRBJ1-1; 9 nucleotides align to TRBD1. V lost 5 bases to trimming and J lost 2 bases; unmatched junction nucleotides: 6. Germline assignment: CDR1 LNHDA and CDR2 SQIVND (reference sequence). The CDR3 covers 15 residues. DNA of the CDR3: TGTGCCAGTAGTTCCCTCACAGGGGGCAACACTGAAGCTTTCTTT. Translated: CASSSLTGGNTEAFF.

The gene calls are TRBV18 and TRBJ1-4; TRBD1 aligns across 8 bases. The CDR3 contains 15 residues. V shed 7 bases, J shed 2 bases, and the junction held 6 bases outside the gene matches. Germline values: CDR1 KGHSH, CDR2 LQKENI. Here the CDR3 DNA reads TGTGCCAGCTTACGCAACAGGGGGACTAATGAAAAACTGTTTTTT. Protein: CASLRNRGTNEKLFF.

The table lists this clonotype with many counts. This sequence joins TRBV6-1 and TRBJ2-2; possibly TRBD1 for D (5 bases). This CDR3 region has 13 residues. Germline CDR1 is MNHNS and CDR2 is SASEGT. V lost 8 bases to trimming and J lost 7 bases, with 14 bases between them. Here the CDR3 DNA reads TGTGCCAGCGTCGGCAGGGTGGGCGGGGAGCTGTTTTTT. Its translation is CASVGRVGGELFF.

This clonotype was counted ten times or more. This sequence joins TRBV7-9 and TRBJ2-3; D ambiguous. Germline-derived CDR1 and CDR2 are SEHNR and FQNEAQ (reference sequence). The CDR3 is 15 residues long. Deletions cut 1 base from V and 6 bases from J, with 14 bases between. In DNA form, the CDR3 reads TGTGCCAGCAGCTTAGAGCAGGTTGTGGTGGATACGCAGTATTTT. The encoded protein is CASSLEQVVVDTQYF.